This T cell receptor beta chain was sequenced during a study of shared clonotypes between healthy human individuals. On this clone itself: Its antigen is currently unknown.

The V gene's germline CDR1 is SGHRS and CDR2 YFSETQ. This CDR3 has 14 residues. V lost 5 bases to trimming and J lost 5 bases, with 13 bases between them. Study processing details: ImmunoSEQ yielded junction-only sequences lacking quality scores, so filtering differed. The assay was immunoSEQ multiplex PCR, and TCRdb's table has in-frame clones only and misses some. The V and J calls and clone size were taken over from that table, and D and trimming were inferred from the DNA. The table includes about half a million clones, about 72% detected once. Adults of Caucasian background living in Nashville, Tennessee made up all donors. Study outcomes and limitations: Exclusively blood specimens were collected; tissue repertoires likely differ.

The gene calls are TRBV5-1 and TRBJ1-4; D not resolved. The receptor was derived from a woman in her forties in good health. Some clones in this sample may be carry-over from other donors' samples. Sequencing input: PBMCs. CDR3: CASRKDGTNEKLFF. The CDR3 nucleotides read TGCGCCAGCAGAAAGGACGGAACAAATGAAAAACTGTTTTTT. Using reference TRBV5-1 and TRBJ1-4 for the parts outside the CDR3, the full variable domain is KAGVTQTPRYLIKTRGQQVTLSCSPISGHRSVSWYQQTPGQGLQFLFEYFSETQRNKGNFPGRFSGRQFSNSRSEMNVSTLELGDSALYLCASRKDGTNEKLFFGSGTQLSVL.